These 14 T cell receptor beta chains share one sample of origin, sequenced in a study of PD-1 blockade in classical Hodgkin lymphoma (TCRdb year 2020). The sample's time point label is to be understood as: cycle 4 day 1 (C4D1), after less than 7 weeks of nivolumab. Every trial patient had relapsed after autologous stem cell transplantation, and cohorts A, B and C differed in prior brentuximab vedotin exposure. Magnetic negative selection with a Miltenyi CD4+ T cell isolation kit was used to purify CD4+ T cells from thawed PBMCs. Receptors were amplified or captured by the immunoSEQ multiplex PCR assay. TCRdb stores this immuneACCESS table with in-frame sequences only. Part of the clones is absent; in the studies checked, under half of the shortfall reflects unresolved V genes, and no reason is known for the rest. Here the sample has 34,000 or so clones; around 90% occur a single time. The biggest ten clones account for approximately 0.3% of the sample.

The specimen comprised CD4+ T cells from blood, sampled before the fourth cycle of nivolumab. These receptors were collected from a human donor with classical Hodgkin lymphoma.

A single count supports this clone. The chain recombines TRBV4-1 with TRBJ2-3; D uncertain. CDR3 length: 15 residues. Germline lookup yields CDR1 MGHRA and CDR2 YSYEKL. Between the trimmed V and J ends, which lost 0 bases and 2 bases, there was a span of 9 bases. The CDR3 coding sequence is TGCGCCAGCAGCCAAGATCAACGGACCACAGATACGCAGTATTTT. Translated, it gives CASSQDQRTTDTQYF.

J is TRBJ2-5 and V is TRBV5-1; D could derive from TRBD1 or TRBD2 (5 bases each). V shed 5 bases and J shed 3 bases, with 14 bases lying between them. CDR1 is SGHRS and CDR2 is YFSETQ in the germline V gene. The CDR3 is 14 amino acids. The DNA for the CDR3 is TGCGCCAGCAGTTTTGGAGGCAGGGAAGAGACCCAGTACTTC. Its translation: CASSFGGREETQYF. Supplemented by reference TRBV5-1 and TRBJ2-5, the full variable domain reads KAGVTQTPRYLIKTRGQQVTLSCSPISGHRSVSWYQQTPGQGLQFLFEYFSETQRNKGNFPGRFSGRQFSNSRSEMNVSTLELGDSALYLCASSFGGREETQYFGPGTRLLVL.

The chain employs TRBV30 and TRBJ1-1; D uncertain. V was clipped by 1 base and J by 5 bases, with 2 bases between them. The CDR3 has 10 residues. CDR1 is GTSNPN and CDR2 is SVGIG in the germline V gene (reference sequence). This CDR3 reads CAWSETEAFF. Written as DNA, the CDR3 is TGTGCCTGGAGTGAGACTGAAGCTTTCTTT. The full variable domain, rest sourced from reference TRBV30 and TRBJ1-1, is SQTIHQWPATLVQPVGSPLSLECTVEGTSNPNLYWYRQAAGRGLQLLFYSVGIGQISSEVPQNLSASRPQDRQFILSSKKLLLSDSGFYLCAWSETEAFFGQGTRLTVV.

The chain employs TRBV4-2 and TRBJ2-2; 7 bases agree with TRBD2. Germline V lookup: CDR1 LGHNA, CDR2 YNFKEQ. V lost 4 bases and J lost 1; bases outside the gene matches: 12. The CDR3 loop spans 18 amino acids. The DNA of the CDR3 is TGTGCCAGCAGCCCACAACCCGCGGCTAGCGGGAACACCGGGGAGCTGTTTTTT. It codes for CASSPQPAASGNTGELFF.

The V gene is TRBV10-3, the J gene TRBJ2-3, with TRBD2 identical over 10 bases. Germline V gives CDR1 ENHRY, CDR2 SYGVKD. The V and J ends lost 2 bases and 2 bases, in that order; junction bases with no gene match: 10. The CDR3 consists of 18 residues. The CDR3 DNA reads TGTGCCATCAGTGAGAAACTAGCGGGAACTCTTAACACAGATACGCAGTATTTT. This gives the protein CAISEKLAGTLNTDTQYF.

The rearrangement links TRBV27 to TRBJ2-2; D is unclear. Between the trimmed V and J ends, which lost 2 bases and 11 bases, there was a span of 9 bases. The germline CDR1 and CDR2 sequences are MNHEY and SMNVEV (reference sequence). CDR3 size: 12 residues. The CDR3 DNA is TGTGCCAGCAGTTTAGTGGGGTCCGAGCTGTTTTTT. It is translated as CASSLVGSELFF.

V and J are TRBV30 and TRBJ1-5; D not resolved. V was trimmed by 4 bases and J by 0 bases, leaving 13 bases between them. This CDR3 is built from 15 residues. Germline V gives CDR1 GTSNPN, CDR2 SVGIG (reference sequence). CDR3 sequence (DNA): TGTGCCTGGACTAAGCCGGGAGGTAGCAATCAGCCCCAGCATTTT. The encoded protein is CAWTKPGGSNQPQHF.

The gene calls are TRBV6-1 and TRBJ2-3; the match to TRBD2 covers 8 bases. CDR3 length: 15 residues. The germline V gene encodes CDR1 MNHNS and CDR2 SASEGT. The V segment lost 6 bases and the J segment 0 bases; nucleotides outside the gene matches: 5. CDR3 sequence: CASSLLAASTDTQYF. The CDR3 coding sequence is TGTGCCAGCAGCTTACTAGCGGCAAGCACAGATACGCAGTATTTT.

This clone came up once. V usage is TRBV15 and J usage is TRBJ2-3, with D unclear. CDR1 LNHNV and CDR2 YYDKDF come from the germline V gene (reference sequence). The CDR3 runs to 12 residues. Trimming took off 1 base at V and 4 bases at J, with 3 bases between the two ends. This CDR3 is CATSRGPDTQYF. As DNA, the CDR3 is TGTGCCACCAGCAGAGGTCCAGATACGCAGTATTTT. The full variable domain, completed using reference TRBV15 and TRBJ2-3, is DAMVIQNPRYQVTQFGKPVTLSCSQTLNHNVMYWYQQKSSQAPKLLFHYYDKDFNNEADTPDNFQSRRPNTSFCFLDIRSPGLGDTAMYLCATSRGPDTQYFGPGTRLTVL.

V usage is TRBV19 and J usage is TRBJ2-1, with TRBD2 matching 16 bases. This CDR3 contains 18 residues. Germline values: CDR1 LNHDA, CDR2 SQIVND (reference sequence). The V and J ends lost 10 bases and 7 bases, in that order; junction bases with no gene match: 16. Written as DNA, the CDR3 is TGTGCCATAAGGGCCGGGACTAGCGGGAGGGTCCCCCGGAATGAGCAGTTCTTC. As protein: CAIRAGTSGRVPRNEQFF.

The rearrangement joins TRBV10-1 to TRBJ2-5; D not resolved. This CDR3 has 14 residues. V lost 0 bases, J lost 7 bases, and 12 bases lay in between. Per the germline V gene, CDR1 is WNHNN and CDR2 is SYGVQD (reference sequence). CDR3 in amino acids: CASSESIRVGTQYF. The CDR3 DNA follows: TGCGCCAGCAGTGAGTCGATTAGGGTCGGGACCCAGTACTTC.

This chain connects TRBV5-8 to TRBJ1-5; 7 nucleotides line up with TRBD1. Trimming removed 2 bases from V and 10 bases from J; junction bases left unmatched: 18. This CDR3 has 17 amino acids. Per the germline V gene, CDR1 is SGHTS and CDR2 is YDEGEE. The CDR3 DNA follows: TGTGCCAGCAGCTTTCACAGGGGCGATACCCCAGGAGTACCCCAGCATTTT. It encodes CASSFHRGDTPGVPQHF.

CDR3 in amino acids: CASSSQGDGANVLTF. DNA for the CDR3: TGTGCCAGCAGCTCACAGGGGGACGGGGCCAACGTCCTGACTTTC. V is TRBV5-4 and J is TRBJ2-6; 8 bases align to TRBD1. The germline CDR1 and CDR2 sequences are SGHNT and YYREEE (reference sequence). This CDR3 has 15 amino acids. The trim removed 3 bases at V and 4 bases at J, leaving 3 bases unmatched.

J is TRBJ2-1 and V is TRBV10-2, with TRBD2 matching 9 bases. Germline V gene sequence: CDR1 WSHSY, CDR2 SAAADI. This CDR3 is built from 16 residues. Trimming cost V 0 bases and J 9 bases; bases outside gene matches: 9. CDR3 DNA sequence: TGCGCCAGCAGTGAGTCCCAGCGGGAGGCTACAGGTGAGCAGTTCTTC. Protein: CASSESQREATGEQFF.